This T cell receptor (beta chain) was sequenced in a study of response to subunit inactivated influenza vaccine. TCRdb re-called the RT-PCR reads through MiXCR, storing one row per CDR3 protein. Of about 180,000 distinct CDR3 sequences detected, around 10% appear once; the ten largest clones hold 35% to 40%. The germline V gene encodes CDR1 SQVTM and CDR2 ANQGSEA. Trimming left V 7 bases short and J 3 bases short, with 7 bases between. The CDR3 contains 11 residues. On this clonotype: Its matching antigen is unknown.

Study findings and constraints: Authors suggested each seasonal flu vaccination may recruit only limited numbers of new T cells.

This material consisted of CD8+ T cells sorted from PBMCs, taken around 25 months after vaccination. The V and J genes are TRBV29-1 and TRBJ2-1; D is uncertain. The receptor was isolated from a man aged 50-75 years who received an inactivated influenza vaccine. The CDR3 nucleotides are TGCAGCGCCCAGTACTACAATGAGCAGTTCTTC. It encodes CSAQYYNEQFF.